These 27 T cell receptor beta chains were sequenced from one sample in a study of early stage breast cancer tumors. Only in-frame clones appear in the TCRdb table, and some are missing; sequencing was by immunoSEQ multiplex PCR. The table shows 25,000 to 30,000 clones, with roughly 78% occurring only once. The sequencing sample was made of blood. All receptors come from a person in their sixties with breast cancer.

V is TRBV19 and J is TRBJ1-2; D uncertain. CDR3 length: 16 residues. Germline lookup yields CDR1 LNHDA and CDR2 SQIVND (reference sequence). V was pared by 9 bases and J by 8 bases, with 28 bases between. CDR3 in amino acids: CASGRRGEIPSGGYTF. The CDR3, as DNA: TGTGCCAGCGGGAGGCGCGGAGAGATACCGTCGGGAGGCTACACCTTC.

In this sample, this clone turned up a few times. The V call is TRBV9, the J call TRBJ1-2, with 8 bases lining up with TRBD1. The CDR3 is 15 amino acids. Unmatched junction bases numbered 3, after V lost 2 bases and J lost 0 bases. CDR1 SGDLS and CDR2 YYNGEE come from the germline V gene. The CDR3 DNA sequence: TGTGCCAGCAGCGTCGGGACAGGAGCTAACTATGGCTACACCTTC. Protein: CASSVGTGANYGYTF.

V and J are TRBV30 and TRBJ2-3; D may be TRBD1 (5 bases). The ends were cut back, 0 bases at V and 3 bases at J, with 10 bases in the middle. The CDR3 is 14 residues long. Germline V gene sequence: CDR1 GTSNPN, CDR2 SVGIG (reference sequence). Here the CDR3 DNA reads TGTGCCTGGAGTGTATTTAAGGGGACAGATACGCAGTATTTT. This encodes CAWSVFKGTDTQYF.

This chain joins TRBV27 and TRBJ2-7, with 10 nucleotides matching TRBD2. The CDR3 extends over 15 amino acids. The J segment lost 4 bases and the V segment lost 5 bases, leaving 8 bases of the junction unmatched. CDR1 and CDR2 from the germline V gene are MNHEY and SMNVEV (reference sequence). CDR3 in amino acids: CASSKLAGGRYEQYF. In nucleotides, the CDR3 is TGTGCCAGCAGTAAATTAGCGGGAGGACGGTACGAGCAGTACTTC.

This clone is large by share. This chain joins TRBV7-9 and TRBJ2-7, with D perhaps TRBD2 (6 bases). This CDR3 has 16 amino acids. Trimming cost V 5 bases and J 2 bases, with 19 bases left between them. Germline V CDR1 and CDR2: SEHNR, FQNEAQ (reference sequence). CDR3 protein: CASSLEAGRNPYEQYF. In DNA form, the CDR3 reads TGTGCCAGCAGCCTCGAGGCCGGGAGAAACCCCTACGAGCAGTACTTC.

There are a few counts of this clone. This sequence joins TRBV7-2 and TRBJ2-4; weak D call: TRBD2 (5 bases). The CDR3 runs 13 residues. Trimming left V 5 bases short and J 8 bases short, with 13 bases between. CDR1 and CDR2 from the germline V gene are SGHTA and FQGNSA. CDR3 sequence reads: CASSPEWRDIQYF. The CDR3 nucleotides are TGTGCCAGCAGCCCGGAGTGGCGGGACATTCAGTACTTC.

The chain carries TRBV27 and TRBJ2-7; 8 bases are shared with TRBD1. The CDR3 covers 15 residues. Germline loops: CDR1 MNHEY, CDR2 SMNVEV (reference sequence). Unmatched junction bases numbered 10, after V lost 4 bases and J lost 5 bases. CDR3 protein: CASSSQRQGINEQYF. In DNA, the CDR3 is TGTGCCAGCAGTTCTCAAAGACAGGGGATAAACGAGCAGTACTTC.

The chain combines TRBV27 with TRBJ2-1; TRBD2 aligns across 12 bases. J was trimmed by 7 bases and V by 5 bases; bases with no gene match: 15. CDR3 length equals 18 residues. CDR1 MNHEY and CDR2 SMNVEV come from the germline V gene (reference sequence). The CDR3 is CASSPLAGGSWGSNEQFF. Here the CDR3 DNA reads TGTGCCAGCAGTCCACTAGCGGGAGGATCGTGGGGGAGTAATGAGCAGTTCTTC.

The rearrangement uses TRBV29-1 and TRBJ2-7, with TRBD1 identical over 8 bases. CDR3 length: 13 residues. CDR1 and CDR2 (germline): SQVTM, ANQGSEA. V lost 6 bases to trimming and J lost 3 bases; unmatched junction nucleotides: 7. CDR3 in DNA: TGCAGCGTCCAACAGGGGGGAGTCTACGAGCAGTACTTC. This sequence encodes CSVQQGGVYEQYF.

V gene TRBV5-1 combines with J gene TRBJ2-1, with TRBD1 matching 7 bases. J gave up 0 bases and V 4 bases, and 4 bases lay outside the gene matches. This CDR3 is 15 amino acids long. The germline gives CDR1 SGHRS, CDR2 YFSETQ. The CDR3 DNA reads TGCGCCAGCAGCCTTCGGGACAGCTCCTACAATGAGCAGTTCTTC. Translation gives CASSLRDSSYNEQFF.

This chain links TRBV5-1 with TRBJ2-7; 7 positions agree with TRBD1. CDR3 size: 15 residues. In germline, CDR1 is SGHRS, CDR2 YFSETQ. Trimming took 3 bases from V and 3 from J; bases not matched to a gene: 9. CDR3 region: CASSWDETGNYEQYF. DNA of the CDR3: TGCGCCAGCAGCTGGGATGAGACAGGGAACTACGAGCAGTACTTC.

This clone qualifies as medium-sized. The rearrangement uses TRBV27 and TRBJ2-1; maybe TRBD1 (5 bases). The CDR3 contains 13 residues. The ends were cut back, 6 bases at V and 6 bases at J, with 12 bases in the middle. Germline V CDR1 and CDR2: MNHEY, SMNVEV (reference sequence). The DNA for the CDR3 is TGTGCCAGCAGGTCAGGGTGGGGCAATGAGCAGTTCTTC. Protein: CASRSGWGNEQFF.

This clone was observed a single time. The CDR3, as DNA: TGTGCCAGCAGACCATTATGGGGAGGGCCTGTTGGCGAGCAGTACTTC. Its protein is CASRPLWGGPVGEQYF. V usage is TRBV7-2 and J usage is TRBJ2-7; 7 bases are a match to TRBD2. With V trimmed by 6 bases and J by 6 bases, 17 bases remained unmatched. From germline, CDR1 is SGHTA and CDR2 FQGNSA. The CDR3 runs 16 residues.

The chain uses TRBV19 and TRBJ2-1, with 9 bases lining up with TRBD2. This CDR3 comprises 16 residues. Germline V gene data show CDR1 as LNHDA and CDR2 as SQIVND (reference sequence). The V gene end was trimmed by 1 base and the J gene end by 2 bases; junction bases not matched to a gene: 3. The CDR3 protein is CASSIAASGTYNEQFF. The DNA of the CDR3 is TGTGCCAGTAGTATAGCGGCTAGCGGGACCTACAATGAGCAGTTCTTC. The full variable domain, with the rest looked up from reference TRBV19 and TRBJ2-1, is DGGITQSPKYLFRKEGQNVTLSCEQNLNHDAMYWYRQDPGQGLRLIYYSQIVNDFQKGDIAEGYSVSREKKESFPLTVTSAQKNPTAFYLCASSIAASGTYNEQFFGPGTRLTVL.

V and J are TRBV19 and TRBJ2-2, with 9 bases fitting TRBD1. The J segment lost 3 bases and the V segment lost 7 bases, leaving 6 bases of the junction unmatched. Per germline, CDR1 LNHDA and CDR2 SQIVND (reference sequence). This CDR3 contains 15 residues. The CDR3 loop is CASTIQGADTGELFF. In nucleotides, the CDR3 is TGTGCCAGTACGATACAGGGGGCCGACACCGGGGAGCTGTTTTTT.

This clone showed up just once. The chain is built from TRBV5-4 and TRBJ2-7; 9 nucleotides agree with TRBD2. V lost 4 bases and J lost 3; bases outside the gene matches: 5. The CDR3 covers 14 residues. Looked up from germline, CDR1 is SGHNT and CDR2 is YYREEE (reference sequence). CDR3 sequence reads: CASSPGAGGYEQYF. DNA for the CDR3: TGTGCCAGCAGCCCCGGAGCGGGGGGCTACGAGCAGTACTTC. The variable domain in full, with the rest retrieved from reference TRBV5-4 and TRBJ2-7, is ETGVTQSPTHLIKTRGQQVTLRCSSQSGHNTVSWYQQALGQGPQFIFQYYREEENGRGNFPPRFSGLQFPNYSSELNVNALELDDSALYLCASSPGAGGYEQYFGPGTRLTVT.

The chain employs TRBV1 and TRBJ2-2; the D segment call TRBD1 is taken from the table without a DNA check. TRBV1 is listed as a pseudogene. There are 14 residues in the CDR3. The CDR3 loop reads CTSSQPRITGELFF. The CDR3 DNA sequence: TGCACCAGCAGCCAACCCAGGATCACCGGGGAGCTGTTTTTT.

The J gene is TRBJ2-7, the V gene TRBV10-3; 10 bases map to TRBD1. After removal of 7 bases from V and 2 bases from J, the junction contained 5 bases not matched to a gene. This CDR3 has 14 amino acids. Germline CDR1 is ENHRY and CDR2 is SYGVKD. The CDR3 reads CAITRDRGAYEQYF. As DNA, the CDR3 is TGTGCCATCACCCGGGACAGGGGTGCCTACGAGCAGTACTTC.

V usage is TRBV5-8 and J usage is TRBJ2-5; D gene uncertain. The V and J ends lost 3 bases and 0 bases respectively, with 9 bases between them. From germline, CDR1 is SGHTS and CDR2 YDEGEE. The CDR3 is 14 amino acids. The CDR3 loop reads CASSSDGHQETQYF. For the CDR3, the DNA is TGTGCCAGCAGCTCAGATGGCCACCAAGAGACCCAGTACTTC.

The rearrangement uses TRBV4-2 and TRBJ2-2, with 9 bases identical to TRBD1. Germline lookup yields CDR1 LGHNA and CDR2 YNFKEQ. The junction had 6 bases not matched to a gene; V was cut back by 5 bases and J by 5 bases. This CDR3 spans 15 amino acids. In DNA form, the CDR3 reads TGTGCCAGCAGCTTCCGGGACAGGGAGACCGGGGAGCTGTTTTTT. Translation gives CASSFRDRETGELFF.

This clone appeared a few times. V gene TRBV19 combines with J gene TRBJ2-7; TRBD2 matches 7 bases. V trimming: 5 bases; J trimming: 3 bases; junction bases outside the gene matches: 7. From germline, CDR1 is LNHDA and CDR2 SQIVND (reference sequence). The CDR3 runs 14 residues. DNA of the CDR3: TGTGCCAGTAGTCCTCGGGACTACGGCTACGAGCAGTACTTC. It is translated as CASSPRDYGYEQYF.

The chain recombines TRBV4-3 with TRBJ2-1, with D maybe TRBD2 (5 bases). The CDR3 covers 16 residues. Trimming took off 1 base at V and 4 bases at J, with 14 bases between the two ends. Germline V gene data show CDR1 as LGHNA and CDR2 as YSLEER. The chain's CDR3 is CASSQGRLTRYNEQFF. The DNA for the CDR3 is TGCGCCAGCAGCCAAGGGCGACTCACTAGGTACAATGAGCAGTTCTTC.

The chain couples TRBV7-9 to TRBJ1-1, with D possibly being TRBD1 (5 bases). Germline V gene sequence: CDR1 SEHNR, CDR2 FQNEAQ (reference sequence). V was trimmed by 2 bases and J by 8 bases, leaving 12 bases between them. The CDR3 contains 13 residues. CDR3 coding DNA: TGTGCCAGCAGCTTAAATGTAGACAGAGAAGCTTTCTTT. Amino acids: CASSLNVDREAFF.

This clone occurred a few times. V is TRBV27 and J is TRBJ1-2; maybe TRBD1 (6 bases). CDR1 and CDR2 from the germline V gene are MNHEY and SMNVEV (reference sequence). V lost 4 bases and J lost 4, with 10 bases in between. This CDR3 is built from 13 residues. The CDR3 bases are TGTGCCAGCAGTTACAGGGTTGGCTATGGCTACACCTTC. Translated: CASSYRVGYGYTF.

The chain carries TRBV7-2 and TRBJ1-1; D remains unclear. The CDR3 covers 15 residues. V was shortened by 5 bases and J by 4 bases, with 17 bases between the two germline ends. Germline V gives CDR1 SGHTA, CDR2 FQGNSA. The CDR3: CASSPLYGVGTEAFF. The CDR3, as DNA: TGTGCCAGCAGCCCCCTCTATGGTGTCGGCACTGAAGCTTTCTTT. The whole variable domain, remainder taken from reference TRBV7-2 and TRBJ1-1, is GAGVSQSPSNKVTEKGKDVELRCDPISGHTALYWYRQSLGQGLEFLIYFQGNSAPDKSGLPSDRFSAERTGGSVSTLTIQRTQQEDSAVYLCASSPLYGVGTEAFFGQGTRLTVV.

This rearrangement joins TRBV11-2 to TRBJ2-5; no firm D call. Looked up from germline, CDR1 is SGHAT and CDR2 is FQNNGV. V was pared by 5 bases and J by 4 bases, with 11 bases between. The CDR3 is 13 residues long. The CDR3 nucleotides are TGTGCCAGCAGCGCGCAGGCAGGAGAGACCCAGTACTTC. Protein product: CASSAQAGETQYF.

V usage is TRBV7-9 and J usage is TRBJ2-5, with a tentative D call TRBD2 (5 bases). The germline V and J ends were trimmed by 1 base and 2 bases, with 8 bases remaining between them. Germline V gene lookup returns CDR1 SEHNR and CDR2 FQNEAQ (reference sequence). The CDR3 has 14 amino acids. The CDR3 DNA follows: TGTGCCAGCAGCTTAGGGACTCTTCAAGAGACCCAGTACTTC. Translated: CASSLGTLQETQYF.